In its sample, the clone carrying this T cell receptor (beta chain) was seen once. The target antigen is unknown. At one boundary the junction diverges from the germline segment, which might be a read error. This specimen comes from a study of blood T cells in healthy people across ages. Overall study findings and caveats: More naive CD4+ cells and higher diversity marked long-lived donors relative to aged donors.

Through a sample-barcoded 5' primer and a J-beta primer mix, a second PCR was run for about 6 to 12 cycles. MiXCR, run by TCRdb on the 5' RACE reads, gives a single entry per CDR3 protein. The repertoire consists of 850,000 to 1,000,000 distinct CDR3 sequences, with 51% occurring once and the leading ten covering 20% to 25%. This CDR3 has 14 amino acids. The germline V gene has CDR1 ENHRY and CDR2 SYGVKD. The J gene is TRBJ1-5, the V gene TRBV10-3; D call uncertain. This sequence was found in a woman between 55 and 75 years old in good health. Sequencing was carried out using blood. Here the CDR3 DNA reads TGTACCATCAGTGACAATTATAGCAATCAGCCCCAGCATTTT. It is translated as CTISDNYSNQPQHF.